This T cell receptor (beta chain) was sequenced for a study of blood T cells in healthy people across ages (dated by TCRdb to the mid-2010s). Regarding the research as a whole: In model experiments, template switching captured about one uniquely barcoded TCR beta cDNA molecule for every two T cells. Donors were grouped into four age groups: young (average 16 years), middle-aged (39), aged (62) and long-lived (approximately 82). Two additional independent replicas of 1 million unique cDNA reads from the same blood draw were analyzed for two donors (one aged 18 to 30 and one aged 80 or older). The study measured age-related changes in TCR beta repertoire diversity using deep sequencing normalized with unique cDNA molecular identifiers. Donors of different ages were randomly distributed across sequencing lanes to avoid experimental bias. General conclusions and limits of the study: Because profiling used bulk unsorted PBMCs, naive and antigen-experienced compartments could not be compared conclusively. As age increased, observed TCR beta diversity per million T cells dropped in a roughly linear way, and a significant reduction was already evident by age about 36. Because the CMV infection status of the donors was unknown, age-related changes in expanded clonotypes may potentially have been confounded. The long-lived group showed more naive CD4+ T cells, fewer expanded clones and increased TCR diversity than the aged group, suggesting age selection. Estimates of total diversity based on one million sequenced T cells were considered lower bounds and underestimates. There was a strong correlation between observed TCR beta diversity and the percentage of naive T cells measured by flow cytometry.

Systemically healthy Caucasian individuals from Russia, 35 to 40 in total and aged about 6 to 95 years, were included as donors. Around 9.7 milliliters of peripheral blood were collected from each donor into EDTA-treated Vacutainer tubes. Ficoll-Paque density-gradient centrifugation was used to isolate PBMCs, with at least 6.5 million obtained per sample. Total RNA, at least 6 micrograms per sample, was extracted from PBMCs with Trizol reagent. For every donor, flow cytometry on a PBMC aliquot measured the percentage of naive CD45RAhigh/CD27high T cells. From the cysteine through the phenylalanine, the CDR3 covers 15 amino acids. Only the CDR3 portion is preserved as DNA: 45 bases, with reading frame beginning at the first base. Per the germline V gene, MGHDK is the CDR1 and SYGVNS is the CDR2. V and J are truncated by 6 bases and 4 bases respectively, leaving an intervening sequence of 17 bases.

The library was built by means of 5' RACE. Reads for this sample came from an Illumina HiSeq 2500. A second PCR of roughly 7 to 11 cycles was performed with a sample-barcoded 5' primer and a J-beta primer mix. A unique molecular identifier was introduced onto each TCR beta cDNA molecule by a template-switch 5' adaptor carrying 12 random nucleotides. Each sample yielded at least 2.5 million CDR3-containing paired-end reads. All of the RNA was converted into first-strand cDNA using the Mint cDNA synthesis kit, with a TRBC-specific oligonucleotide serving as the primer. After uracil-DNA glycosylase treatment, a first 18-cycle PCR used universal primers M1SS and BC2_uni_R on all cDNA. The source study handled its data this way. For normalization, 1 million high-quality reads, each with a distinct molecular identifier, were randomly selected from each sample. Instead of being binned into consensus sequences, reads with shared molecular identifiers were discarded. CDR3 identification, clonotype clustering and error correction used MiTCR with a Q25 quality threshold and the strictest error-elimination algorithm. A nonparametric unseen species model using Euler transformation provided a lower-bound estimate of total TCR beta diversity. The public reads were run again by TCRdb, first through fastp at Q25 and then through MiXCR, and only productive beta chains were kept. A single entry per CDR3 protein holds the most common genes and DNA from its merged rows. What appears here as the V and J calls and clone size reflects TCRdb's work, not the paper's. Across this sample there are approximately 1,000,000 distinct CDR3 sequences, with under 45% seen only once. The top ten clonotypes cover 18% of the sample.

This clonotype was observed a handful of times. This clone's antigen is unknown. Within one base of it there is no much larger clone, and no base qualities were kept. The chain is made from TRBV25-1 and TRBJ2-3; the D segment may tentatively be TRBD1 or TRBD2, each giving 5 matched bases. The sequence derives from a woman between 55 and 75 years old in good health. The source material was blood. The CDR3 region: CASSPGPVSADTQYF. The nucleotides are TGTGCCAGCAGCCCGGGACCTGTAAGCGCAGATACGCAGTATTTT.